A selection of T cell receptor beta chains follows, all from one sample in a study of blood T cell repertoires in COVID-19. Only in-frame clones appear in the TCRdb table, and some are missing; sequencing was by immunoSEQ multiplex PCR. In the table there are roughly 110,000 clones, roughly 86% of which are singletons. Sequencing was performed on peripheral blood. These receptors all stem from a man aged 35 to 55 with acute or convalescent COVID-19. Each CDR3 is given with its conserved first and last residue. A D gene is named only where the DNA matches it firmly. Clone size, where shown, is once, few, many, or a class for clones that have expanded.

v_call,d_call,clone_size,j_call,cdr3_aa,cdr3_nt
TRBV11-3,.,.,TRBJ1-1,CASSFGTNTEAFF,TGTGCCAGCAGCTTTGGGACAAACACTGAAGCTTTCTTT
TRBV9,TRBD1,.,TRBJ1-1,CASSISGDRVEAFF,TGTGCCAGCAGTATAAGCGGGGACAGGGTCGAAGCTTTCTTT
TRBV7-9,TRBD1,.,TRBJ2-5,CASSYRGPEQETQYF,TGTGCCAGCAGCTACAGGGGGCCTGAACAAGAGACCCAGTACTTC
TRBV19,TRBD1,few,TRBJ2-6,CASTRDRGYGANVLTF,TGTGCCAGTACCCGGGACAGGGGTTACGGGGCCAACGTCCTGACTTTC
TRBV7-8,.,.,TRBJ2-7,CASSPISSYEQYF,TGTGCCAGCAGTCCTATATCGTCCTACGAGCAGTACTTC
TRBV30,TRBD2,.,TRBJ2-3,CAWDPSGGTDTQYF,TGTGCCTGGGACCCTAGCGGGGGTACAGATACGCAGTATTTT
TRBV6-6,TRBD1,.,TRBJ1-4,CASSDEGGGEKLFF,TGTGCCAGCAGTGACGAAGGGGGCGGGGAAAAACTGTTTTTT
TRBV30,TRBD1,.,TRBJ1-1,CAWTTGGAENTEAFF,TGTGCCTGGACTACAGGGGGCGCGGAGAACACTGAAGCTTTCTTT
TRBV25-1,.,.,TRBJ1-1,CASAGRGNTEAFF,TGTGCCAGCGCGGGGCGCGGGAACACTGAAGCTTTCTTT
TRBV7-2,TRBD1,.,TRBJ1-2,CASSPRNTGANGYTF,TGTGCCAGCAGCCCCCGGAACACAGGGGCGAATGGCTACACCTTC
TRBV4-2,.,.,TRBJ2-5,CASSQVGGIQETQYF,TGTGCCAGCAGCCAAGTTGGCGGTATCCAAGAGACCCAGTACTTC
TRBV5-1,TRBD1,.,TRBJ1-1,CASSLGTANTEAFF,TGCGCCAGCAGCCTAGGGACAGCGAACACTGAAGCTTTCTTT
TRBV30,.,.,TRBJ1-1,CAWSPGHIQAFF,TGTGCCTGGAGTCCCGGACACATACAAGCTTTCTTT
TRBV7-2,.,few,TRBJ2-5,CASSLRSVSTQYF,TGTGCCAGCAGCTTAAGATCGGTTTCGACCCAGTACTTC
TRBV5-1,.,few,TRBJ1-2,CASSSPTGYGYTF,TGCGCCAGCAGCTCCCCGACAGGCTATGGCTACACCTTC
TRBV5-6,.,few,TRBJ1-5,CASSFTGSAQHF,TGTGCCAGCAGCTTTACAGGGTCAGCACAGCATTTT
TRBV11-2,TRBD1,.,TRBJ1-2,CASSLEGTAGYTF,TGTGCCAGCAGCTTAGAGGGGACAGCTGGCTACACCTTC
TRBV28,.,.,TRBJ2-1,CASSFGEFHNNEQFF,TGTGCCAGCAGTTTTGGGGAGTTCCACAACAATGAGCAGTTCTTC
TRBV7-8,.,once,TRBJ1-2,CASSEGQFYGYTF,TGTGCCAGCAGCGAAGGACAGTTCTATGGCTACACCTTC
TRBV12-2,.,.,TRBJ1-1,CASRKGAPEPTEAFF,TGTGCAAGTCGGAAGGGGGCCCCTGAGCCCACTGAAGCTTTCTTT
TRBV7-8,.,few,TRBJ1-2,CASSPGRTGYTF,TGTGCCAGCAGCCCAGGACGGACAGGCTACACCTTC
TRBV3-1/TRBV3-2,TRBD1,once,TRBJ1-2,CASSSQDRGNYGYTF,TGTGCCAGCAGCTCACAGGACAGGGGGAACTATGGCTACACCTTC
TRBV19,.,.,TRBJ1-1,CASSRKADTEAFF,TGTGCCAGTAGTAGGAAGGCGGACACTGAAGCTTTCTTT
TRBV15,TRBD1,.,TRBJ1-4,CATSRDGQGAGEKLFF,TGTGCCACCAGCAGAGACGGACAGGGGGCGGGGGAAAAACTGTTTTTT
TRBV4-2,TRBD2,.,TRBJ2-5,CASSQDRASGSDGETQYF,TGTGCCAGCAGCCAAGATCGTGCTAGCGGGAGTGACGGAGAGACCCAGTACTTC
TRBV21-1,.,.,TRBJ1-2,CASSSSREFHGYTF,TGTGCCAGCAGCAGCTCTCGAGAATTCCATGGCTACACCTTC
TRBV5-4,.,.,TRBJ1-1,CASSVGHLNTEAFF,TGTGCCAGCAGCGTGGGACACCTGAACACTGAAGCTTTCTTT
TRBV28,TRBD1,.,TRBJ2-7,CASQPGQLYELQYF,TGTGCCAGCCAACCGGGACAGCTCTACGAGTTACAGTACTTC
TRBV9,TRBD1,.,TRBJ2-5,CASSLTGSETQYF,TGTGCCAGCAGCCTGACAGGGTCGGAGACCCAGTACTTC
TRBV3-1/TRBV3-2,.,.,TRBJ2-2,CASSHEVAENTGELFF,TGTGCCAGCAGCCACGAAGTAGCTGAGAACACCGGGGAGCTGTTTTTT